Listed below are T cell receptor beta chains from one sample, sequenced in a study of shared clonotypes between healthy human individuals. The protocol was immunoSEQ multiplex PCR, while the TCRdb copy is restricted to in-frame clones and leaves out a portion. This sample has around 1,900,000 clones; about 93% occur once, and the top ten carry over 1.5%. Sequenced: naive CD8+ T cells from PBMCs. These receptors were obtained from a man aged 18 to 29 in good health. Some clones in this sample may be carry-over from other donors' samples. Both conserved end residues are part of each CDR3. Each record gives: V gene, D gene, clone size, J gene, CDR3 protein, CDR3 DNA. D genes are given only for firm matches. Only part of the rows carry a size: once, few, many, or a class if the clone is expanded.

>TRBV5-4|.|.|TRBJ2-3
CASSLRGGGRTDTQYF
TGTGCCAGCAGCTTGCGGGGCGGGGGCCGCACAGATACGCAGTATTTT
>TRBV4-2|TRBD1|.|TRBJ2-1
CASSQDGRDRLDNEQFF
TGTGCCAGCAGCCAAGATGGCCGGGACAGGTTGGACAATGAGCAGTTCTTC
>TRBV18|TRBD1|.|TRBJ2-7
CASSRSGTGIYEQYF
TGTGCCAGCTCACGTTCCGGGACAGGGATCTACGAGCAGTACTTC
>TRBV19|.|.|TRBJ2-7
CASSIANYEQYF
TGTGCCAGTAGTATAGCCAACTACGAGCAGTACTTC
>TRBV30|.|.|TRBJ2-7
CAWDPGLTSYEQYF
TGTGCCTGGGACCCGGGCCTTACCTCCTACGAGCAGTACTTC
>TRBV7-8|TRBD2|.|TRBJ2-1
CASSLRTSLNEQFF
TGTGCCAGCAGCTTGCGGACTAGCTTGAATGAGCAGTTCTTC
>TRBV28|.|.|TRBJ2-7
CASSLFRAYEQYF
TGTGCCAGCAGTTTATTTAGAGCCTACGAGCAGTACTTC
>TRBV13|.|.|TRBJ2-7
CASSLGSPGTPAYEQYF
TGTGCCAGCAGCTTAGGATCTCCCGGGACTCCCGCCTACGAGCAGTACTTC
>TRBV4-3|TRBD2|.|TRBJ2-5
CASSQGASGARGETQYF
TGCGCCAGCAGCCAAGGGGCTAGCGGGGCCCGGGGGGAGACCCAGTACTTC
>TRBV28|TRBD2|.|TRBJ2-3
CASSPGLAGVHTQYF
TGTGCCAGCAGTCCCGGACTAGCGGGAGTACATACGCAGTATTTT
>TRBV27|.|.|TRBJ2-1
CASSLFGGSSYNEQFF
TGTGCCAGCAGTTTATTTGGCGGAAGCTCCTACAATGAGCAGTTCTTC
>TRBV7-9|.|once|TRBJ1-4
CASSLASGGVAEKLFF
TGTGCCAGCAGCTTAGCTTCGGGAGGAGTAGCTGAAAAACTGTTTTTT
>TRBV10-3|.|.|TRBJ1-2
CAIRADGGGGYTF
TGTGCCATCAGGGCGGACGGGGGGGGTGGCTACACCTTC
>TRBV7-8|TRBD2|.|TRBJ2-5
CASSPPRTSGRYQETQYF
TGTGCCAGCAGCCCGCCCCGTACTAGCGGGAGGTATCAAGAGACCCAGTACTTC
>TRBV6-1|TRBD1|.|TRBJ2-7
CASSDRTGVTYEQYF
TGTGCCAGCAGTGACAGGACAGGGGTGACCTACGAGCAGTACTTC
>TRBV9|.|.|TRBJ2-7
CASSVNPSRTEYEQYF
TGTGCCAGCAGCGTAAACCCCTCTAGGACGGAGTACGAGCAGTACTTC
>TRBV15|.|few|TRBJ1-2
CATSRDRQFYGYTF
TGTGCCACCAGCAGAGATAGGCAGTTCTATGGCTACACCTTC
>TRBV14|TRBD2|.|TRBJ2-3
CASSALLAGGADTQYF
TGTGCCAGCAGCGCCTTACTAGCGGGAGGGGCAGATACGCAGTATTTT
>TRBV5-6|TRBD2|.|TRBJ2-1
CASSSGPSSGGSYNEQFF
TGTGCCAGCAGCTCGGGCCCCTCCTCGGGGGGCTCCTACAATGAGCAGTTCTTC
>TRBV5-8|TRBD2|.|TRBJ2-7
CASSLGLAGGRDEQYF
TGTGCCAGCAGCCTCGGACTAGCGGGAGGGCGGGACGAGCAGTACTTC
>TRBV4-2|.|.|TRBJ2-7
CASSMTALYEQYF
TGTGCCAGCAGCATGACAGCATTATACGAGCAGTACTTC
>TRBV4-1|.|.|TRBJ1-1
CASSQETPLTRGAEAFF
TGCGCCAGCAGCCAAGAAACCCCCTTAACAAGAGGGGCCGAAGCTTTCTTT
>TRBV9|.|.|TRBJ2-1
CASSVVTRYNEQFF
TGTGCCAGCAGCGTAGTAACTAGGTACAATGAGCAGTTCTTC
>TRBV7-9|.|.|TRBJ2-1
CASSLYARDGFF
TGTGCCAGCAGCTTATATGCGAGGGATGGTTTCTTC
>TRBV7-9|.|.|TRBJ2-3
CASSIKGSWASKGTDTQYF
TGTGCCAGCAGCATTAAGGGGAGCTGGGCGTCTAAGGGCACAGATACGCAGTATTTT
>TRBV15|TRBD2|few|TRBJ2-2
CATSGGLATGELFF
TGTGCCACCAGCGGGGGACTAGCGACCGGGGAGCTGTTTTTT
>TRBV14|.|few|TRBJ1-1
CASSRGRYMNTEAFF
TGTGCCAGCAGCCGGGGGAGATACATGAACACTGAAGCTTTCTTT
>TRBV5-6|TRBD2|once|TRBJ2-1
CASSLASGEYNEQFF
TGTGCCAGCAGCTTGGCTAGCGGAGAGTACAATGAGCAGTTCTTC
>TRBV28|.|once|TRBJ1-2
CASSLVGQGDGYTF
TGTGCCAGCAGTTTGGTAGGGCAGGGTGATGGCTACACCTTC
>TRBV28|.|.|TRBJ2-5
CASSSWTAQETQYF
TGTGCCAGCAGTTCCTGGACGGCTCAAGAGACCCAGTACTTC
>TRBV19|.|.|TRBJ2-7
CASSLRAGPHEQYF
TGTGCCAGTAGTCTGCGGGCCGGTCCCCACGAGCAGTACTTC
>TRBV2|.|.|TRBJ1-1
CASSGGAQGSDTEAFF
TGTGCCAGCAGTGGAGGGGCCCAGGGCAGTGACACTGAAGCTTTCTTT
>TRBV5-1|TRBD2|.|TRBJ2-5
CASSFLAGRETQYF
TGCGCCAGCAGCTTTTTAGCGGGACGGGAGACCCAGTACTTC
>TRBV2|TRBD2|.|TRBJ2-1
CASSSGLAGGVSYNEQFF
TGTGCCAGCAGTTCGGGACTAGCGGGAGGCGTCTCCTACAATGAGCAGTTCTTC
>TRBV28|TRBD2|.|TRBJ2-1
CASSFGGREIEQFF
TGTGCCAGCAGTTTTGGGGGGAGGGAGATTGAGCAGTTCTTC
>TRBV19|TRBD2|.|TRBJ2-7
CASSRTSGRYEQYF
TGTGCCAGTAGCCGGACTAGCGGGAGATACGAGCAGTACTTC
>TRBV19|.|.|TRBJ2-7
CASSGRAYEQYF
TGTGCCAGTAGCGGGAGAGCCTACGAGCAGTACTTC
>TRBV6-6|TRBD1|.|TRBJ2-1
CASSPRGGGNEQFF
TGTGCCAGCAGCCCCAGAGGGGGCGGCAATGAGCAGTTCTTC
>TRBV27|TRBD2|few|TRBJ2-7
CASSLLTSGRGYEQYF
TGTGCCAGCAGCCTCTTGACTAGCGGGCGGGGATACGAGCAGTACTTC
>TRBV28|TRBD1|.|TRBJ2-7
CASRRGQGHNEQYF
TGTGCCAGCAGAAGGGGACAGGGGCACAACGAGCAGTACTTC
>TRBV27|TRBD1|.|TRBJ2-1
CASRDRGYNEQFF
TGTGCCAGTAGGGACAGAGGATACAATGAGCAGTTCTTC
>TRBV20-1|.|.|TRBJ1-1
CSARGYTEAFF
TGCAGTGCTAGGGGGTATACTGAAGCTTTCTTT
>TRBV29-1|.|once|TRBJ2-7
CSVHGQTYEQYF
TGCAGCGTCCACGGACAGACCTACGAGCAGTACTTC
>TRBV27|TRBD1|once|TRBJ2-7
CASSSNTGTGGFEQYF
TGTGCCAGCAGTTCAAATACCGGGACAGGGGGCTTCGAGCAGTACTTC
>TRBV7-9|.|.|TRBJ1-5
CASSLAPGRKKHF
TGTGCCAGCAGCTTAGCCCCGGGACGAAAAAAGCATTTT
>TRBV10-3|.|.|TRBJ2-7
CAISESGSYEQYF
TGTGCCATCAGTGAGTCAGGATCCTACGAGCAGTACTTC
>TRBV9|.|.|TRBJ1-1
CASSVDGRWSGENTEAFF
TGTGCCAGCAGCGTAGACGGCAGGTGGAGTGGAGAGAACACTGAAGCTTTCTTT